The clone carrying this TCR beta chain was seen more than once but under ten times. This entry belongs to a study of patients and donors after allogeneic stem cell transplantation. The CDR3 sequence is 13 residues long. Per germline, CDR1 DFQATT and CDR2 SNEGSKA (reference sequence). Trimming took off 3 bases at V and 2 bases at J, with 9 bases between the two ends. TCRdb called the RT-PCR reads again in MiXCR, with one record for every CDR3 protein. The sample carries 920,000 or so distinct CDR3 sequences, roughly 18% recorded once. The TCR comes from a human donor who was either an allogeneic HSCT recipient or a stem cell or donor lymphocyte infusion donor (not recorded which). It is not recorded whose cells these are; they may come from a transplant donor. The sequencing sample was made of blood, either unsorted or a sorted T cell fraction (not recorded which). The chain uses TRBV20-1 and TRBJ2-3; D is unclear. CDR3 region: CSASGLNTDTQYF. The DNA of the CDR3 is TGCAGTGCTAGTGGGCTGAACACAGATACGCAGTATTTT.